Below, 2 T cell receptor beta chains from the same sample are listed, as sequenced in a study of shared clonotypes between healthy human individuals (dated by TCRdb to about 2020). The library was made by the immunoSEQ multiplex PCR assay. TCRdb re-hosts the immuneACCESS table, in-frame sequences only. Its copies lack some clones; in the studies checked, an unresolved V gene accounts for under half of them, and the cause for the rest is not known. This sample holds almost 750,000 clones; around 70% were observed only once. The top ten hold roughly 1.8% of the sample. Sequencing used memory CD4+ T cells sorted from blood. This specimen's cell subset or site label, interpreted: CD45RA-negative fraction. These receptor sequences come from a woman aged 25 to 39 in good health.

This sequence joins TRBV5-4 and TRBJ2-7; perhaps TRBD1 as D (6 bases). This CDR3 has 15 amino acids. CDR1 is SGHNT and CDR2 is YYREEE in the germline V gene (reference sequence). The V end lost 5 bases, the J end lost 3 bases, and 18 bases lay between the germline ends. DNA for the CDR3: TGTGCCAGCAGGCGAGCCGGGACACGGATCTACGAGCAGTACTTC. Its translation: CASRRAGTRIYEQYF.

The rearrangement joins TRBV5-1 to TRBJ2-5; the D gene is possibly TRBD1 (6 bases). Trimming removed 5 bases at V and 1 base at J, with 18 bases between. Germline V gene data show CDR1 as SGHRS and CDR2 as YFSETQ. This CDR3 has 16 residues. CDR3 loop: CASSSSGQPTQETQYF. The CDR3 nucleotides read TGCGCCAGCAGTTCCTCTGGACAGCCAACCCAAGAGACCCAGTACTTC.